The 7 T cell receptor beta chains below come from one sample, sequenced in a study of Ad26.COV2.S vaccination and SARS-CoV-2 variants. As to treatment: some 19 received Ad26.COV2.S at low or high dose, single or two shots; 5 received placebo; per-sample allocation not given. Collection of the samples took place on day 63 after the first injection of vaccine or placebo. Repertoires were generated with immunoSEQ multiplex PCR, while TCRdb's copy carries only in-frame clones and drops some. The sample shows about 350,000 clones, roughly 90% of them seen only once. This specimen was peripheral blood, taken in a trial of Ad26.COV2.S vaccine versus placebo. All receptors derive from a person between 18 and 60 years old who received the Ad26.COV2.S COVID-19 vaccine or a placebo.

The rearrangement uses TRBV12-3 or TRBV12-4 and TRBJ2-1; TRBD2 aligns across 8 bases. V lost 7 bases, J lost 9 bases, and 5 bases stayed unmatched. CDR3 length equals 12 residues. In DNA, the CDR3 is TGTGCCAGCACCGGGAGGGGGTTTGAGCAGTTCTTC. As protein: CASTGRGFEQFF.

The J gene is TRBJ1-2, the V gene TRBV18, with D uncertain. Trimming took 4 bases from V and 8 from J, leaving 14 bases between them. CDR3 size: 13 residues. Looked up from germline, CDR1 is KGHSH and CDR2 is LQKENI. The CDR3 reads CASSRTVLGGYTF. The DNA of the CDR3 is TGTGCCAGCTCACGGACTGTTCTGGGGGGCTACACCTTC.

The chain links TRBV4-1 to TRBJ2-3; D call uncertain. V was shortened by 0 bases and J by 0 bases, with 7 bases between the two germline ends. This CDR3 has 15 amino acids. Germline V gene data show CDR1 as MGHRA and CDR2 as YSYEKL. In DNA form, the CDR3 reads TGCGCCAGCAGCCAAGAGAAGTTAAGCACAGATACGCAGTATTTT. Its translation is CASSQEKLSTDTQYF.

The chain uses TRBV6-1 and TRBJ2-4; 8 positions agree with TRBD1. CDR3 length: 17 residues. V shed 4 bases, J shed 3 bases, and the junction held 11 bases outside the gene matches. The V gene's germline CDR1 is MNHNS and CDR2 SASEGT. The CDR3 nucleotides read TGTGCCAGCAGTGCGCCTAACCAGGGGGCAAGCAAAAACATTCAGTACTTC. Translating gives CASSAPNQGASKNIQYF.

The V gene is TRBV7-3, the J gene TRBJ2-1; D is possibly TRBD2 (6 bases). Germline V gene lookup returns CDR1 SGHTA and CDR2 FQGTGA. V was shortened by 5 bases and J by 10 bases, with 21 bases between the two germline ends. This CDR3 is built from 15 residues. The CDR3 DNA reads TGTGCCAGCAGCCCATCTAGCGCGCGGGCTGGGGAGCAGTTCTTC. The encoded protein is CASSPSSARAGEQFF.

The V gene is TRBV11-2, the J gene TRBJ2-7; the D gene is possibly TRBD1 (5 bases). The CDR3 covers 15 residues. V lost 1 base, J lost 2 bases, and 12 bases lay in between. CDR1 and CDR2 (germline): SGHAT, FQNNGV. CDR3 in DNA: TGTGCCAGCAGCTTAGGAATCTCCAGGGCCTACGAGCAGTACTTC. It yields the protein CASSLGISRAYEQYF. Together with reference TRBV11-2 and TRBJ2-7, the CDR3 gives the full variable domain: EAGVAQSPRYKIIEKRQSVAFWCNPISGHATLYWYQQILGQGPKLLIQFQNNGVVDDSQLPKDRFSAERLKGVDSTLKIQPAKLEDSAVYLCASSLGISRAYEQYFGPGTRLTVT.

At least ten counts were recorded for this clone. This sequence joins TRBV29-1 and TRBJ2-7; possible D gene TRBD1, 5 bases. From germline, CDR1 is SQVTM and CDR2 ANQGSEA. The CDR3 length is 12 residues. Trimming cost V 7 bases and J 7 bases, with 17 bases left between them. The CDR3 sequence is CSAQVTLGEQYF. The CDR3 DNA sequence: TGCAGCGCACAGGTTACTCTGGGGGAGCAGTACTTC.